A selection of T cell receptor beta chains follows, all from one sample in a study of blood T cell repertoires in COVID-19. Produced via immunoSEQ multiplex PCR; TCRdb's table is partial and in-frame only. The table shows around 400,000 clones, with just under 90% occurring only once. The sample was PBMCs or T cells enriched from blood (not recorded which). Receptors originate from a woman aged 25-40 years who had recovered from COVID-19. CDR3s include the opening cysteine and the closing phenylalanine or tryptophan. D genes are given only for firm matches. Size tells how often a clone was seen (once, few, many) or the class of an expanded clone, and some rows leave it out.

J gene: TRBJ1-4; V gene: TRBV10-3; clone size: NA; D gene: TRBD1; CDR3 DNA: TGTGCCACCACTCCTAGGACAGGGGATGAAAAACTGTTTTTT; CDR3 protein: CATTPRTGDEKLFF
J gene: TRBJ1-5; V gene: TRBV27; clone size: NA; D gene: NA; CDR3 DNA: TGTGCCAGCAGTTTAGCAGGGGCCGCTCAGCCCCAGCATTTT; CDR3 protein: CASSLAGAAQPQHF
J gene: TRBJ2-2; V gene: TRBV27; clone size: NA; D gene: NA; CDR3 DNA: TGTGCCAGCAGAGGCACCGGGAGAAGGAACACCGGGGAGCTGTTTTTT; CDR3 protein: CASRGTGRRNTGELFF
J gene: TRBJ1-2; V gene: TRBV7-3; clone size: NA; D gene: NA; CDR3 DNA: TGTGCCAGCAGCTTAGGACACACTAACTATGGCTACACCTTC; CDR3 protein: CASSLGHTNYGYTF
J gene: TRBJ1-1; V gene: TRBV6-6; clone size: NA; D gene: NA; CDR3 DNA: TGTGCCAGCAGTTATGGGGAGAGGCCTTTCTTT; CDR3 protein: CASSYGERPFF
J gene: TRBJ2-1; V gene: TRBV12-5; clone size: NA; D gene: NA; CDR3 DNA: TGTGCTAGTGGTTTGCCTCCGTCGTCGCGGGAATACAATGAGCAGTTCTTC; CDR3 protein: CASGLPPSSREYNEQFF
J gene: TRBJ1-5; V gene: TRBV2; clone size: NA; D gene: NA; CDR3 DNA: TGTGCCAGCAGTGATAGATATAGCAATCAGCCCCAGCATTTT; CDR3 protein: CASSDRYSNQPQHF
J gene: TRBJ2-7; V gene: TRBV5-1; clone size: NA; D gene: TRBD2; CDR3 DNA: TGCGCCAGCAGCCTTGGACCGGGACTAGAGCTCTACGAGCAGTACTTC; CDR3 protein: CASSLGPGLELYEQYF
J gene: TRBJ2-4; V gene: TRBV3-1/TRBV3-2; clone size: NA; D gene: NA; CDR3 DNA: TGTGCCAGCAGCCAAGAGCCGACGGGGGCCAAAAACATTCAGTACTTC; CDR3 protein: CASSQEPTGAKNIQYF
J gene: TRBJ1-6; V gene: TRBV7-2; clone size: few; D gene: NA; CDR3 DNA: TGTGCCAGCAGCTTAGAGAGACAGGCAAATAATTCACCCCTCCACTTT; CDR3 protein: CASSLERQANNSPLHF
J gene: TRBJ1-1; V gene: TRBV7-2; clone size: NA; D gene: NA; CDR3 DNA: TGTGCCAGCAGCTCCAAACGGGTAGGACACACGAACACTGAAGCTTTCTTT; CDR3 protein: CASSSKRVGHTNTEAFF
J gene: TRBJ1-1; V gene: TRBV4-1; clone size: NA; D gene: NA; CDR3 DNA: TGCGCCAGCAGCCAGGAGAAGCCCACCCGGACTGAAGCTTTCTTT; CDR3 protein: CASSQEKPTRTEAFF
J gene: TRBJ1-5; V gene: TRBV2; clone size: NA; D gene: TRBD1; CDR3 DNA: TGTGCCAGCTCAAGACAGGGGAGAGGTGTGAATCAGCCCCAGCATTTT; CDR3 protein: CASSRQGRGVNQPQHF
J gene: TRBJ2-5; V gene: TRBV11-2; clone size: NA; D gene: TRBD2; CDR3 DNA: TGTGCCAGCAGCTTAGATATAGCGGGGGGGATGGAGACCCAGTACTTC; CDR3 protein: CASSLDIAGGMETQYF